Listed below are T cell receptor beta chains from one sample, sequenced in a study of shared clonotypes between healthy human individuals. Libraries were prepared by immunoSEQ multiplex PCR; TCRdb keeps only in-frame clonotypes and omits some of them. This repertoire shows 2 million to 2.5 million clones, over 90% found once; its top ten account for 0.3% to 0.4%. The sequenced sample was naive CD4+ T cells from PBMCs. These receptors all come from a man aged 18 to 29 in good health. Some clones in this sample may be carry-over from other donors' samples. CDR3s include the opening cysteine and the closing phenylalanine or tryptophan. A D gene is named only where the DNA matches it firmly. Not every row has a clone size; where given, it reads once, few, many or a size class.

cdr3_nt cdr3_aa clone_size d_call j_call v_call
TGTGCCAGCAGCTTACAGGGAACAACCTACAATGAGCAGTTCTTC CASSLQGTTYNEQFF - - TRBJ2-1 TRBV7-2
TGTGCCAGCAGCCCACGGTGGGATTGGGATGGCAATCAGCCCCAGCATTTT CASSPRWDWDGNQPQHF once - TRBJ1-5 TRBV5-8
TGTGCCAGCTCACCATCCGCCGGTAACTATGGCTACACCTTC CASSPSAGNYGYTF - - TRBJ1-2 TRBV18
TGCGCCAGCGGACCCCCAGGGGACACTGAAGCTTTCTTT CASGPPGDTEAFF - - TRBJ1-1 TRBV5-1
TGTGCCAGCAGCTTAGGCCGACAGGGATCCGAGCAGTACTTC CASSLGRQGSEQYF - TRBD1 TRBJ2-7 TRBV7-2
TGTGCCTGGAGTAGGGGAGACGATCAGCCCCAGCATTTT CAWSRGDDQPQHF - - TRBJ1-5 TRBV30
TGTGCCAGCAGCGAGACAGGGCCTGACATTCAGTACTTC CASSETGPDIQYF - TRBD1 TRBJ2-4 TRBV6-6
TGTGCCTGGAGTAGGGGACTAGCGGGAGTTCACGCAGATACGCAGTATTTT CAWSRGLAGVHADTQYF - TRBD2 TRBJ2-3 TRBV30
TGTGCCAGCAGTTACTCGCCCGGACAGCCCCAGCATTTT CASSYSPGQPQHF - - TRBJ1-5 TRBV6-5
TGTGCCGTCTCTTCAGGGCTGTACCAAGAGACCCAGTACTTC CAVSSGLYQETQYF - - TRBJ2-5 TRBV19
TGTGCCAGCAGCCCCCCCGACGAGTTGCGAAATCAGCCCCAGCATTTT CASSPPDELRNQPQHF - - TRBJ1-5 TRBV28
TGCGCCAGCAGCTCCAGCGGGACAGGGGTTACTGAAGCTTTCTTT CASSSSGTGVTEAFF - TRBD1 TRBJ1-1 TRBV5-1
TGTGCCAGCAGTTCACCGGGACAGGTCGGCTACACCTTC CASSSPGQVGYTF few TRBD1 TRBJ1-2 TRBV28
TGTGCCAGCAGTGAGGTGGCGGTGGGAGCTCAGCCCCAGCATTTT CASSEVAVGAQPQHF - - TRBJ1-5 TRBV2
TGTGCCAGCACCTCCGACGGGAACACTGAAGCTTTCTTT CASTSDGNTEAFF - - TRBJ1-1 TRBV28
TGTGCCAGTAGTATAGATCTTCCGGGAGGAACTGGGGCCAACGTCCTGACTTTC CASSIDLPGGTGANVLTF - TRBD2 TRBJ2-6 TRBV19
TGTGCCAGCAGCAGGCAGGGGATACAAGAGACCCAGTACTTC CASSRQGIQETQYF - - TRBJ2-5 TRBV9
TGTGCCAGCAGTTACGAGGATAACTATGGCTACACCTTC CASSYEDNYGYTF - - TRBJ1-2 TRBV6-6
TGCAGCGTGCCCGGGACGACTAGCACAGATACGCAGTATTTT CSVPGTTSTDTQYF - - TRBJ2-3 TRBV29-1
TGTGCCAGCAGCTTGGTGGACACCGGGGAGCTGTTTTTT CASSLVDTGELFF - - TRBJ2-2 TRBV5-6
TGTGCCAGCACCATGGGCCCTGGCTATGGCTACACCTTC CASTMGPGYGYTF - - TRBJ1-2 TRBV6-1
TGTGCCAGCAGTTACTCTCGGCAGGGGGTGAGGCAGCCCCAGCATTTT CASSYSRQGVRQPQHF - TRBD1 TRBJ1-5 TRBV6-6
TGTGCCAGCAGTTCCTCAGAGGCCCCGACGGGGGAGACCCAGTACTTC CASSSSEAPTGETQYF - - TRBJ2-5 TRBV27
TGCAGCGGGAAGGGCGGGTGGGCCCCTGAAGCTTTCTTT CSGKGGWAPEAFF - - TRBJ1-1 TRBV29-1
TGTGCCAGCAGCTTAGGACTGATGAACACTGAAGCTTTCTTT CASSLGLMNTEAFF - - TRBJ1-1 TRBV11-2
TGTGCCTGGAGTACAGGGGGCCCCGGGGAGCTGTTTTTT CAWSTGGPGELFF once TRBD1 TRBJ2-2 TRBV30
TGTGCCAGCAGCGCTCTAGAGGGCGACCAGCCCCAGCATTTT CASSALEGDQPQHF - - TRBJ1-5 TRBV6-1